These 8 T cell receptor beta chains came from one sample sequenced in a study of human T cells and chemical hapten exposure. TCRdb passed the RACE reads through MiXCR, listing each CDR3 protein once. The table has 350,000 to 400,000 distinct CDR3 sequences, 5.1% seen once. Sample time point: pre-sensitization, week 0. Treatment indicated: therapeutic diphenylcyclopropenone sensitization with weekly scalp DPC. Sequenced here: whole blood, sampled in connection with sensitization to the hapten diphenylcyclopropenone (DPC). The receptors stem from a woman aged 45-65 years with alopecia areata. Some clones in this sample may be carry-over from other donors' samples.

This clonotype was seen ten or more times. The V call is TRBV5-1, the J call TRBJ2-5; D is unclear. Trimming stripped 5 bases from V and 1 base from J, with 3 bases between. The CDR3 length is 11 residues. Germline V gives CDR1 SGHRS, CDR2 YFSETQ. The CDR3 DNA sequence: TGCGCCAGCAGAGCCCAAGAGACCCAGTACTTC. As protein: CASRAQETQYF.

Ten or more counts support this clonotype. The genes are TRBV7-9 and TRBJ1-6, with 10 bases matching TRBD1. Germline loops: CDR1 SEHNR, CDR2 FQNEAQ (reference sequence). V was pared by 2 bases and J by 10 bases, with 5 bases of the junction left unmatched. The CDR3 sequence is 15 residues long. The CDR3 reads CASSLKGQGISPLHF. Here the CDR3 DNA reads TGTGCCAGCAGCTTAAAGGGACAGGGGATATCACCCCTCCACTTT.

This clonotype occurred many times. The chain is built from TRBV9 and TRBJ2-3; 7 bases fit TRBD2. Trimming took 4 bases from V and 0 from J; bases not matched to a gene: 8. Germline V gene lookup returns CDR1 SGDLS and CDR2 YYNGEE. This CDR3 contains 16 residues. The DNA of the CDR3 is TGTGCCAGCAGCCCCAGTGGTAGCGGGAGCACAGATACGCAGTATTTT. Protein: CASSPSGSGSTDTQYF.

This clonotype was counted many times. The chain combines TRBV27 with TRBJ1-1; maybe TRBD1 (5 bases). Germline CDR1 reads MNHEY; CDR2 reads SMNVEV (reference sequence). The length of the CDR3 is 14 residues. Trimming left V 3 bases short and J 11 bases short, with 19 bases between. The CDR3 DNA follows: TGTGCCAGCAGTTTCGGGACCGCCAACCGGAGGGCTTTCTTT. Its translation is CASSFGTANRRAFF.

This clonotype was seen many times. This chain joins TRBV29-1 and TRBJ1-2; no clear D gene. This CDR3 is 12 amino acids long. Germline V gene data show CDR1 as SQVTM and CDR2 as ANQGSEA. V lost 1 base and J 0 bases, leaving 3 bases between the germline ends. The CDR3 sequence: CSVEAANYGYTF. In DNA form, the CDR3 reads TGCAGCGTTGAAGCGGCTAACTATGGCTACACCTTC.

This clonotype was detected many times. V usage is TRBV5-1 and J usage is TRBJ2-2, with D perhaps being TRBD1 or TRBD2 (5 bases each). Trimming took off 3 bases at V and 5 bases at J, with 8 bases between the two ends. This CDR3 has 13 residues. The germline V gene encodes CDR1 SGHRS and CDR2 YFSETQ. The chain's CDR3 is CASSSRGTGELFF. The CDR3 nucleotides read TGCGCCAGCAGCTCGAGGGGAACCGGGGAGCTGTTTTTT.

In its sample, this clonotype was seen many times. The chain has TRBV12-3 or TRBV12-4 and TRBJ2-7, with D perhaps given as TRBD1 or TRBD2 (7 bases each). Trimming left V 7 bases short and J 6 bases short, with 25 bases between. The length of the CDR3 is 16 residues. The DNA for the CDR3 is TGTGCCAGCACCTTGGGAGGGGGCGCTGCCTCGAGCGAGCAGTACTTC. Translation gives CASTLGGGAASSEQYF.

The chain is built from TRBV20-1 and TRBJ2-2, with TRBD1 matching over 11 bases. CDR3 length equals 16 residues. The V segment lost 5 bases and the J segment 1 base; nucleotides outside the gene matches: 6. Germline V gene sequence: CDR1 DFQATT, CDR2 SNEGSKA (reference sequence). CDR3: CSAQDRGLVNTGELFF. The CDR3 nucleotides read TGCAGTGCTCAGGACAGGGGGCTAGTGAACACCGGGGAGCTGTTTTTT.